The TCR beta chain described here comes from a study of blood T cell repertoires in COVID-19. The wider study: From the United States, Italy and Spain came samples of acute and convalescent COVID-19. Sources were T cells, B-cell-depleted T cells, or PBMCs; the material itself was cDNA or gDNA.

CDR1 MNHEY and CDR2 SVGAGI come from the germline V gene. This CDR3 is 14 amino acids long. The junction had 6 bases not matched to a gene; V was cut back by 6 bases and J by 2 bases. Original analysis: Counts of nucleated cells, estimated from reference gene primer amplification, were obtained. The data were produced by immunoSEQ multiplex PCR, yet TCRdb's version contains in-frame clones alone and is incomplete. That table furnishes V, J and clone size, whereas the DNA furnished D and trimming. The sample lists 250,000 to 300,000 clones, 70% to 90% occurring once. This receptor was identified in a man aged 55 to 70 who had recovered from COVID-19. Sequences were obtained from peripheral blood. The chain has TRBV6-5 and TRBJ1-2; 7 nucleotides match TRBD1. The CDR3 is CASSRGQFNYGYTF. The CDR3 DNA reads as TGTGCCAGCAGCCGGGGACAGTTCAACTATGGCTACACCTTC.